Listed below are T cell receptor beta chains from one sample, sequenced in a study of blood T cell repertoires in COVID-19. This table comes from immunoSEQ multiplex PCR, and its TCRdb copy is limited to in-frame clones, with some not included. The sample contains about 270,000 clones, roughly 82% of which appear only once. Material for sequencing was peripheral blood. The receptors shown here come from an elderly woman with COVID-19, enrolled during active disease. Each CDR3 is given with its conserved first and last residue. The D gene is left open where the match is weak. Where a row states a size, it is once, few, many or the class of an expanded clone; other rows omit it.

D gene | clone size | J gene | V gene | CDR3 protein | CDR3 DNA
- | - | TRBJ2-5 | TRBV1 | CTSSQDLQRGEETQYF | TGCACCAGCAGCCAAGATCTGCAGCGGGGGGAAGAGACCCAGTACTTC
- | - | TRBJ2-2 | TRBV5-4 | CASSLARGAYTGELLF | TGTGCCAGCAGCTTGGCTCGCGGGGCCTACACCGGGGAGCTGCTTTTT
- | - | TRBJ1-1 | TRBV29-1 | CSVRLNTEAFF | TGCAGCGTCCGGTTGAACACTGAAGCTTTCTTT
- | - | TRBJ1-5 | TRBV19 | CASLGRGHSNQPQHF | TGTGCCAGTCTGGGCAGGGGACATAGCAATCAGCCCCAGCATTTT
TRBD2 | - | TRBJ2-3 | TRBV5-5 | CASNGEGSTDTQYF | TGTGCCAGCAACGGGGAGGGGAGCACAGATACGCAGTATTTT
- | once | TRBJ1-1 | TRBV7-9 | CASSYGLRSTEAFF | TGTGCCAGCAGCTACGGACTGAGGAGCACTGAAGCTTTCTTT
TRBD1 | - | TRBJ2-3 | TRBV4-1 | CASSLMGTGYTDTQYF | TGCGCCAGCAGCCTAATGGGGACAGGATACACAGATACGCAGTATTTT
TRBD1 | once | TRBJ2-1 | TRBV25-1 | CASTGGQGVYNEQFF | TGTGCCAGCACGGGCGGACAGGGGGTCTACAATGAGCAGTTCTTC
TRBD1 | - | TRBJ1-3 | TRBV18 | CASSPGGQGPGNTIYF | TGTGCCAGCTCACCGGGGGGACAGGGCCCTGGAAACACCATATATTTT
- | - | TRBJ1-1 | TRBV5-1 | CASSQQGNTEAFF | TGCGCCAGCAGCCAACAGGGAAACACTGAAGCTTTCTTT
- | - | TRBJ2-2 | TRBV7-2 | CASSLVADGELFF | TGTGCCAGCAGCTTAGTGGCGGACGGGGAGCTGTTTTTT
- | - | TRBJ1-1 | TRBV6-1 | CASSAGGAFMNTEAFF | TGTGCCAGCAGTGCCGGGGGAGCCTTCATGAACACTGAAGCTTTCTTT